The 15 T cell receptor beta chains below all came from one sample that was sequenced in a study of T cell repertoires in cytomegalovirus infection. TCRdb processed the reads anew with MiXCR; each CDR3 protein has one entry. The data show a few hundred thousand distinct CDR3 sequences, with approximately 15% seen just once and 7.5% to 10% held by the top ten. Input material: PBMCs. The receptor set was obtained from a human donor in good health (CMV status not recorded). Some clones in this sample may be carry-over from other donors' samples.

This clonotype was picked up a small number of times. The genes are TRBV6-6 and TRBJ2-7, with a weak D call TRBD2 (6 bases). V lost 6 bases to trimming and J lost 3 bases, with 15 bases between them. The CDR3 runs to 14 residues. From germline, CDR1 is MNHNY and CDR2 SVGAGI (reference sequence). CDR3 nucleotide sequence: TGTGCCAGCAGCTTATCTGAGCGGGTCTACGAGCAGTACTTC. Its translation is CASSLSERVYEQYF.

This clonotype has a handful of counts. The chain carries TRBV18 and TRBJ2-1; maybe TRBD2 (6 bases). V lost 1 base and J lost 4, with 11 bases in between. CDR1 is KGHSH, CDR2 LQKENI, per germline. The CDR3 contains 15 residues. CDR3 amino acids: CASSPQAGPYNEQFF. The CDR3 region has the DNA TGTGCCAGCTCACCACAGGCGGGACCTTACAATGAGCAGTTCTTC.

This chain uses TRBV12-3 or TRBV12-4 with TRBJ1-1; 7 bases match TRBD1. V lost 3 bases to trimming and J lost 5 bases; unmatched junction nucleotides: 6. The CDR3 loop spans 14 amino acids. The CDR3 is CASSFVRGDTEAFF. DNA for the CDR3: TGTGCCAGCAGTTTTGTCAGGGGGGATACTGAAGCTTTCTTT.

The chain is built from TRBV18 and TRBJ2-7, with 7 bases matching TRBD1. The trim removed 3 bases at V and 2 bases at J, leaving 7 bases unmatched. The length of the CDR3 is 15 residues. The germline gives CDR1 KGHSH, CDR2 LQKENI. CDR3 DNA sequence: TGTGCCAGCTCACCTCGGACAGGAATTGCCTACGAGCAGTACTTC. It codes for CASSPRTGIAYEQYF.

V usage is TRBV6-5 and J usage is TRBJ1-4, with D uncertain. CDR3 length: 13 amino acids. CDR1 and CDR2 from the germline V gene are MNHEY and SVGAGI. Deletions cut 11 bases from V and 5 bases from J, with 15 bases between. For the CDR3, the DNA is TGTGCCTGTGCCCGGGGTGCAAATGAAAAACTGTTTTTT. Translation: CACARGANEKLFF.

This clonotype was detected only a few times. The chain recombines TRBV2 with TRBJ2-7; 8 positions match TRBD1. The CDR3 is 12 residues long. V was pared by 4 bases and J by 5 bases, with 1 base of the junction left unmatched. Looked up from germline, CDR1 is SNHLY and CDR2 is FYNNEI. The CDR3 protein is CASSAGGHEQYF. Here the CDR3 DNA reads TGTGCCAGCAGTGCAGGGGGCCACGAGCAGTACTTC.

This clonotype was recorded at least ten times. V and J are TRBV11-1 and TRBJ1-1; weak D call: TRBD1 (6 bases). CDR1 SGHAT and CDR2 FQDESV come from the germline V gene (reference sequence). The germline V and J ends were trimmed by 5 bases and 7 bases, with 11 bases remaining between them. CDR3 length equals 12 residues. The CDR3 sequence: CASSPGVGEAFF. CDR3 DNA: TGTGCCAGCAGCCCAGGGGTGGGTGAAGCTTTCTTT.

This clonotype was recorded at least ten times. This rearrangement joins TRBV19 to TRBJ2-1, with 12 bases matching TRBD2. After removal of 10 bases from V and 0 bases from J, the junction contained 10 bases not matched to a gene. There are 17 residues in the CDR3. Germline lookup yields CDR1 LNHDA and CDR2 SQIVND (reference sequence). The DNA of the CDR3 is TGTGCCACCAAGACTAGCGGGAGCGGTATCTCCTACAATGAGCAGTTCTTC. Its translation: CATKTSGSGISYNEQFF.

This clonotype has a count of ten or more. This chain links TRBV7-2 with TRBJ2-5, with a possible D match to TRBD2 (6 bases). V lost 5 bases to trimming and J lost 1 base, with 8 bases between them. The CDR3 has 13 residues. The germline gives CDR1 SGHTA, CDR2 FQGNSA. The CDR3 nucleotides are TGTGCCAGCAGCCGGGACTTCCAAGAGACCCAGTACTTC. This gives the protein CASSRDFQETQYF.

There are many counts of this clonotype. DNA for the CDR3: TGTGCCAGCAGCTCCCCCCCTGGACGCAATGAGCAGTTCTTC. Its protein is CASSSPPGRNEQFF. J is TRBJ2-1 and V is TRBV7-2, with D unclear. The V and J ends lost 4 bases and 6 bases respectively, with 13 bases between them. Germline V CDR1 and CDR2: SGHTA, FQGNSA. The CDR3 spans 14 residues.

This clonotype showed up many times. The J gene is TRBJ2-5, the V gene TRBV7-6; perhaps TRBD1 as D (5 bases). Trimming cost V 5 bases and J 3 bases, with 13 bases left between them. Germline loops: CDR1 SGHVS, CDR2 FNYEAQ. The CDR3 has 14 residues. The CDR3: CASSLDSAKETQYF. Written as DNA, the CDR3 is TGTGCCAGCAGCCTCGACAGCGCTAAAGAGACCCAGTACTTC.

This clonotype has ten or more counts. The J gene is TRBJ2-1, the V gene TRBV7-2, with D possibly being TRBD2 (7 bases). Trimming removed 6 bases at V and 0 bases at J, with 15 bases between. The CDR3 contains 16 residues. CDR1 is SGHTA and CDR2 is FQGNSA in the germline V gene. CDR3 region: CASSTRGGYSYNEQFF. CDR3 in DNA: TGTGCCAGCAGTACGAGGGGGGGGTACTCCTACAATGAGCAGTTCTTC.

This clonotype came up many times. The V gene is TRBV7-2, the J gene TRBJ1-1; D unclear. There are 14 residues in the CDR3. V lost 5 bases to trimming and J lost 1 base, with 11 bases between them. CDR1 and CDR2 (germline): SGHTA, FQGNSA. This CDR3 is CASSPSRSNTEAFF. DNA for the CDR3: TGTGCCAGCAGCCCTAGCAGGTCGAACACTGAAGCTTTCTTT.

The J gene is TRBJ2-7, the V gene TRBV7-9, with D tentatively TRBD1 (6 bases). V gave up 5 bases and J gave up 1 base, with 12 bases separating them. Looked up from germline, CDR1 is SEHNR and CDR2 is FQNEAQ (reference sequence). The length of the CDR3 is 14 residues. CDR3 sequence reads: CASSVTTGSYEQYF. CDR3 DNA: TGTGCCAGCAGCGTCACAACAGGGTCCTACGAGCAGTACTTC.

This clonotype appeared many times. This chain connects TRBV10-3 to TRBJ2-1, with D maybe TRBD2 (6 bases). The CDR3 is 18 amino acids. The V and J ends lost 2 bases and 4 bases respectively, with 21 bases between them. Germline loops: CDR1 ENHRY, CDR2 SYGVKD. The CDR3 DNA follows: TGTGCCATCAGTGAGCTCCCCGAGGCCGGGGGACCATACAATGAGCAGTTCTTC. Protein sequence: CAISELPEAGGPYNEQFF.